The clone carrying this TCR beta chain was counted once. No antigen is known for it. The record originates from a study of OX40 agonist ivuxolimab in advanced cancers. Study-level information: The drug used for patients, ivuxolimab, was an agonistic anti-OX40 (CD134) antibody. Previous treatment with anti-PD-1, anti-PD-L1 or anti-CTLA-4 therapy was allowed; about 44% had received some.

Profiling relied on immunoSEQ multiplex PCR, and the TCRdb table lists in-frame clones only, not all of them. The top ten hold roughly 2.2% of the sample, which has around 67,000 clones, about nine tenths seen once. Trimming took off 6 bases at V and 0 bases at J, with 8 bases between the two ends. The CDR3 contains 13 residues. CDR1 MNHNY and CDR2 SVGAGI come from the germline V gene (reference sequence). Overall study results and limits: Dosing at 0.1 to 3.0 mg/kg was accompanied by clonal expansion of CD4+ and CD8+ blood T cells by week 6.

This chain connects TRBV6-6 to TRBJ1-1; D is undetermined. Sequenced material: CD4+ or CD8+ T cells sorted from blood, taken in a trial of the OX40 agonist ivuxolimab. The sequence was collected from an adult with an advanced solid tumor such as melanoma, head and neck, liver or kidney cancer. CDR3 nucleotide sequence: TGTGCCAGCAGCAAGAGTATGAACACTGAAGCTTTCTTT. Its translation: CASSKSMNTEAFF.